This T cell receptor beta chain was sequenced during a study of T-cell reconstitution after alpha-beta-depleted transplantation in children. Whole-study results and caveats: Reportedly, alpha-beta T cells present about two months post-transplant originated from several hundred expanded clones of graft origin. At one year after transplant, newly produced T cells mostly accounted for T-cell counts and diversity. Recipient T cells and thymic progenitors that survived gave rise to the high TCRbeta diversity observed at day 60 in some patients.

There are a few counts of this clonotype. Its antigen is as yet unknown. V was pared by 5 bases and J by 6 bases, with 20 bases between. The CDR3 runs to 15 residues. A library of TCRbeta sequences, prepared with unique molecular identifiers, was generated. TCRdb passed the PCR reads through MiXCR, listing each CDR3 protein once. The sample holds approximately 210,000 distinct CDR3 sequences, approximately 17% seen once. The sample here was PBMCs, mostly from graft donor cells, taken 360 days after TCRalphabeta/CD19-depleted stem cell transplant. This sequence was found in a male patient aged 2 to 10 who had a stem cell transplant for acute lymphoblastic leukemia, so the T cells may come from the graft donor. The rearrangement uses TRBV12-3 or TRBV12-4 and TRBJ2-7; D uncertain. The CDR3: CASSPHVWDGREQYF. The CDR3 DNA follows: TGTGCCAGCAGTCCTCATGTCTGGGATGGGCGCGAGCAGTACTTC.